These 14 T cell receptor beta chains share one sample of origin, sequenced in a study of blood T cell repertoires in COVID-19. The method was immunoSEQ multiplex PCR; TCRdb's version includes in-frame clones alone and lacks a portion of them. The repertoire consists of about 93,000 clones, with 80% occurring once and the leading ten covering 15% to 20%. Sequencing input: peripheral blood. These receptor sequences come from a human donor in a cohort sampled during active COVID-19.

The chain joins TRBV7-9 to TRBJ1-1, with TRBD1 matching 7 bases. Trimming cost V 4 bases and J 3 bases; bases outside gene matches: 2. The CDR3 length is 13 residues. Germline V gene sequence: CDR1 SEHNR, CDR2 FQNEAQ (reference sequence). CDR3 sequence reads: CASSYTGDTEAFF. As DNA, the CDR3 is TGTGCCAGCAGCTACACAGGGGACACTGAAGCTTTCTTT.

The chain joins TRBV21-1 to TRBJ2-7; TRBD1, the D gene given by the table, was not confirmed from the DNA. TRBV21-1 is given as a pseudogene. The CDR3 loop spans 12 amino acids. CDR3 sequence (DNA): TGTGCCACCGAAGTGGGACAAGGCGAGCAGTACTTC. It specifies CATEVGQGEQYF.

This rearrangement joins TRBV25-1 to TRBJ2-3; 8 bases are shared with TRBD2. The CDR3 extends over 17 amino acids. Germline V CDR1 and CDR2: MGHDK, SYGVNS. The V gene end was trimmed by 2 bases and the J gene end by 3 bases; junction bases not matched to a gene: 10. The CDR3 bases are TGTGCCAGCAGTGAAAGAGCGGGAGCCTCCATTACAGATACGCAGTATTTT. Translating gives CASSERAGASITDTQYF.

In this sample, this clone turned up once. This rearrangement joins TRBV11-2 to TRBJ2-7; no clear D. This CDR3 contains 14 residues. From germline, CDR1 is SGHAT and CDR2 FQNNGV. Trimming stripped 3 bases from V and 6 bases from J, with 15 bases between. CDR3 DNA sequence: TGTGCCAGCAGCTTCTTACGCGGTTCCGGCGAGCAGTACTTC. Protein product: CASSFLRGSGEQYF.

CDR3 in amino acids: CATSARGADYNEQFF. Here the CDR3 DNA reads TGTGCCACCAGTGCCCGGGGGGCGGATTACAATGAGCAGTTCTTC. The chain has TRBV24-1 and TRBJ2-1; tentatively, D is TRBD2 (7 bases). CDR3 length: 15 residues. Trimming took off 5 bases at V and 4 bases at J, with 14 bases between the two ends. Per the germline V gene, CDR1 is KGHDR and CDR2 is SFDVKD.

This chain uses TRBV20-1 with TRBJ2-3; 11 nucleotides match TRBD1. Germline V gene data show CDR1 as DFQATT and CDR2 as SNEGSKA (reference sequence). This CDR3 region has 15 residues. The V gene end was trimmed by 3 bases and the J gene end by 4 bases; junction bases not matched to a gene: 6. CDR3 loop: CSASRVDRGPDTQYF. The CDR3 DNA follows: TGCAGTGCTAGTCGCGTGGACAGGGGGCCAGATACGCAGTATTTT.

The rearrangement links TRBV27 to TRBJ1-5, with 7 bases matching TRBD1. The CDR3 runs 14 residues. J gave up 6 bases and V 3 bases, and 5 bases lay outside the gene matches. CDR1 and CDR2 (germline): MNHEY, SMNVEV (reference sequence). In nucleotides, the CDR3 is TGTGCCAGCAGTTTCCTACAGGGGACTCAGCCCCAGCATTTT. It codes for CASSFLQGTQPQHF.

CDR3 region: CASRYTGDTGELFF. In DNA form, the CDR3 reads TGTGCCAGCAGGTACACCGGGGACACCGGGGAGCTGTTTTTT. This chain uses TRBV6-5 with TRBJ2-2, with a weak D call TRBD2 (5 bases). The CDR3 length is 14 residues. From germline, CDR1 is MNHEY and CDR2 SVGAGI. Between the trimmed V and J ends, which lost 6 bases and 3 bases, there was a span of 11 bases.

V is TRBV2 and J is TRBJ2-6; 8 nucleotides match TRBD1. With V trimmed by 6 bases and J by 0 bases, 7 bases remained unmatched. The CDR3 runs 17 residues. Germline values: CDR1 SNHLY, CDR2 FYNNEI. The CDR3 sequence: CASSGQGTLSGANVLTF. CDR3 in DNA: TGTGCCAGCAGCGGACAGGGTACCCTCTCTGGGGCCAACGTCCTGACTTTC.

This clone was recorded a few times. V and J are TRBV5-4 and TRBJ2-1; 11 bases fit TRBD2. The CDR3 extends over 17 amino acids. With V trimmed by 4 bases and J by 9 bases, 15 bases remained unmatched. Germline V gives CDR1 SGHNT, CDR2 YYREEE (reference sequence). The CDR3 coding sequence is TGTGCCAGCAGCCCGGGGCCCTTTAGCGGGAGGGCCGTTGAGCAGTTCTTC. Encoded protein: CASSPGPFSGRAVEQFF.

This clone was seen repeatedly, ten times or more. The chain recombines TRBV6-5 with TRBJ1-1; D gene ambiguous. There are 16 residues in the CDR3. Germline loops: CDR1 MNHEY, CDR2 SVGAGI. V was clipped by 2 bases and J by 0 bases, with 13 bases between them. CDR3 coding DNA: TGTGCCAGCAGTTACGGCGGGGTCTATTTGAACACTGAAGCTTTCTTT. Translating it yields CASSYGGVYLNTEAFF.

The V gene is TRBV15, the J gene TRBJ1-1, with D possibly matching TRBD1 (6 bases). Germline V gene lookup returns CDR1 LNHNV and CDR2 YYDKDF (reference sequence). The CDR3 extends over 16 amino acids. V lost 5 bases and J lost 0, with 16 bases in between. In DNA, the CDR3 is TGTGCCACCAGCCCCTCTTGGGACACTCTGAACACTGAAGCTTTCTTT. It translates to CATSPSWDTLNTEAFF.

This sequence joins TRBV12-3 or TRBV12-4 and TRBJ1-2; 8 bases agree with TRBD1. This CDR3 has 13 amino acids. V lost 8 bases to trimming and J lost 4 bases; unmatched junction nucleotides: 6. The CDR3 loop is CASQDRGGYGYTF. The CDR3 nucleotides are TGTGCCAGCCAAGACAGGGGAGGCTATGGCTACACCTTC.

This chain links TRBV28 with TRBJ1-1; D may be TRBD1 (5 bases). The V gene's germline CDR1 is MDHEN and CDR2 SYDVKM. The CDR3 totals 15 residues. Trimming took 6 bases from V and 1 from J, leaving 15 bases between them. This CDR3 reads CASRTWGARNTEAFF. For the CDR3, the DNA is TGTGCCAGCAGGACATGGGGCGCGAGGAACACTGAAGCTTTCTTT.